The text below deals with one TCR beta chain. Its cognate antigen is unknown. The data were taken from a study of OX40 agonist ivuxolimab in advanced cancers. For the study at large: At 0.01 to 10 mg/kg, ivuxolimab was administered intravenously to patients every 2 weeks. Of mixed ages from 23 to 79 and averaging 60 years, the group was about 86% male.

Autoimmune disease history or systemic immunosuppression excluded patients. TCRdb's copy holds only in-frame clones and misses some; the assay was immunoSEQ multiplex PCR. The data contain about 46,000 clones, approximately 91% of them singletons. General study points: Expanded clones belonging to CD8+ T cells outnumbered, on average, those of CD4+.

The source material was CD4+ or CD8+ T cells sorted from blood, sampled in a trial of the OX40 agonist ivuxolimab. This sequence originates from an adult with an advanced solid tumor such as melanoma, head and neck, liver or kidney cancer.

CDR3 sequence (DNA): TGTGCCAGCAGAACGGACATCCAAGAGACCCAGTACTTC. Translated: CASRTDIQETQYF. This chain connects TRBV2 to TRBJ2-5, with a weak D call TRBD1 (5 bases). This CDR3 spans 13 amino acids. Between the trimmed V and J ends, which lost 6 bases and 1 base, there was a span of 9 bases. Germline loops: CDR1 SNHLY, CDR2 FYNNEI. Together with reference TRBV2 and TRBJ2-5, the CDR3 gives the full variable domain: EPEVTQTPSHQVTQMGQEVILRCVPISNHLYFYWYRQILGQKVEFLVSFYNNEISEKSEIFDDQFSVERPDGSNFTLKIRSTKLEDSAMYFCASRTDIQETQYFGPGTRLLVL.